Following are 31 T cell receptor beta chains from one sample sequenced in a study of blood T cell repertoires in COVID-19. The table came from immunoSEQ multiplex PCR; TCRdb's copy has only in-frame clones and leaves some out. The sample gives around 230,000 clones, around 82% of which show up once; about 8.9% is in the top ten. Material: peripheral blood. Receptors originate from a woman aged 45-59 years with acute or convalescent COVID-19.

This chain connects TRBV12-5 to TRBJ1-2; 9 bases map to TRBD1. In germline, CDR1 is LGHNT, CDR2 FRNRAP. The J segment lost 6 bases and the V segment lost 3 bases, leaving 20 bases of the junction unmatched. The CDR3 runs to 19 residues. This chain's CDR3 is CASGLNSLQNRQGVDGYTF. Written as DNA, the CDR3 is TGTGCTAGTGGTTTAAATTCCCTCCAAAATAGACAGGGGGTGGATGGCTACACCTTC.

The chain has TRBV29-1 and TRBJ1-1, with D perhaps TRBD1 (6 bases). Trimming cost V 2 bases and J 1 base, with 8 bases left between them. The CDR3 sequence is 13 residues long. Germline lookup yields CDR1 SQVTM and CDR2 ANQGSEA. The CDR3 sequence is CSVEKQGNTEAFF. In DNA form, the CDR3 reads TGCAGCGTTGAAAAACAGGGGAACACTGAAGCTTTCTTT. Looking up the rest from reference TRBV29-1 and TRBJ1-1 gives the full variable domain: SAVISQKPSRDICQRGTSLTIQCQVDSQVTMMFWYRQQPGQSLTLIATANQGSEATYESGFVIDKFPISRPNLTFSTLTVSNMSPEDSSIYLCSVEKQGNTEAFFGQGTRLTVV.

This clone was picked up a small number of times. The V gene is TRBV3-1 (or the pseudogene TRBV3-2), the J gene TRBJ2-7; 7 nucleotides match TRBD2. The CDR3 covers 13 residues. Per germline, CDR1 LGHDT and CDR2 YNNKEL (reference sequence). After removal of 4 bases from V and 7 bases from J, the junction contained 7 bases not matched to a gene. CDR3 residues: CASSRAGVWEQYF. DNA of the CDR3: TGTGCCAGCAGCCGGGCGGGAGTATGGGAGCAGTACTTC.

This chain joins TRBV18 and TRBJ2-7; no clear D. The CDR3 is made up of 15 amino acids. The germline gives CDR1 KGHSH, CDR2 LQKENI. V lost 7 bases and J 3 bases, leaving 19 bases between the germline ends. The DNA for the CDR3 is TGTGCCAGCTTAACCAGGCAGGCCCCCTGCTACGAGCAGTACTTC. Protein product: CASLTRQAPCYEQYF.

The CDR3 here is CASVPGGTGSYNEQFF. CDR3 nucleotides: TGCGCCAGCGTCCCGGGAGGAACGGGCTCCTACAATGAGCAGTTCTTC. This sequence joins TRBV5-1 and TRBJ2-1, with 7 bases aligning to TRBD2. CDR3 length: 16 residues. In germline, CDR1 is SGHRS, CDR2 YFSETQ. The trim removed 7 bases at V and 0 bases at J, leaving 10 bases unmatched.

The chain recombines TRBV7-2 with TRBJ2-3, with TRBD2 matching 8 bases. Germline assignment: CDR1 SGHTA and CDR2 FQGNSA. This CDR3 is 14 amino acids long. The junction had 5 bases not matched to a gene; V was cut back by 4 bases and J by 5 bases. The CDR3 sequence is CASSSSGSEDTQYF. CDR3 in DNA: TGTGCCAGCAGCTCAAGCGGGAGTGAAGATACGCAGTATTTT.

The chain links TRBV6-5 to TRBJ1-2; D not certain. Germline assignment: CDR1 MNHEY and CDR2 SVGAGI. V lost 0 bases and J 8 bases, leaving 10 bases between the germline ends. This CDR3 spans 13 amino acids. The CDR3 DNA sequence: TGTGCCAGCAGTTACTCAACGTCGGGAGGCTACACCTTC. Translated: CASSYSTSGGYTF.

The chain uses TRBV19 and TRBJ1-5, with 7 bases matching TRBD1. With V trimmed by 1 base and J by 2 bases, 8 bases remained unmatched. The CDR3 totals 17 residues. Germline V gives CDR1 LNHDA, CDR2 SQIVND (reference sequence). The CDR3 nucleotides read TGTGCCAGTAGTATAGTCCCCTCCACAGGGGGCAATCAGCCCCAGCATTTT. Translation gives CASSIVPSTGGNQPQHF.

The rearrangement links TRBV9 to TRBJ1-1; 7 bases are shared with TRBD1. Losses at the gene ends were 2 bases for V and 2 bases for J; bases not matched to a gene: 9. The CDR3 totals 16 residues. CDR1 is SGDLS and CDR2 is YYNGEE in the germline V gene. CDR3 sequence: CASSVGPGQTNTEAFF. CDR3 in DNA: TGTGCCAGCAGCGTGGGCCCGGGACAGACCAACACTGAAGCTTTCTTT.

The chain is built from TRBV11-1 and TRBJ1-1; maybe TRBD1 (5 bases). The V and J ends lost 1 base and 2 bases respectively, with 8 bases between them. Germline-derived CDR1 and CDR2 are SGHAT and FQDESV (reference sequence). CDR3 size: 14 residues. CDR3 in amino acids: CASSLVRGNTEAFF. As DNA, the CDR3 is TGTGCCAGCAGCTTAGTGCGGGGCAACACTGAAGCTTTCTTT.

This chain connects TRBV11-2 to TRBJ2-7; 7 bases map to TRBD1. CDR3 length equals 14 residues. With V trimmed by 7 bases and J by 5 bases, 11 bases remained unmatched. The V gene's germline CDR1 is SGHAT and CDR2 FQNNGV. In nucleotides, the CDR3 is TGTGCCAGCACCCAAGGGACAGTTCAAGACGAGCAGTACTTC. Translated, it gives CASTQGTVQDEQYF.

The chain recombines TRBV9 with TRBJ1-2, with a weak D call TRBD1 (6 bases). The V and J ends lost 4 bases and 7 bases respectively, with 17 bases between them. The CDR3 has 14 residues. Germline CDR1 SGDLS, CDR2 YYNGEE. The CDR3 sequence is CASSQGQGSSGYTF. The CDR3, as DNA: TGTGCCAGCAGCCAGGGGCAGGGGTCCTCTGGCTACACCTTC. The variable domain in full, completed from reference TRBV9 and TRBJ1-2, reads DSGVTQTPKHLITATGQRVTLRCSPRSGDLSVYWYQQSLDQGLQFLIQYYNGEERAKGNILERFSAQQFPDLHSELNLSSLELGDSALYFCASSQGQGSSGYTFGSGTRLTVV.

Written as DNA, the CDR3 is TGTGCCAGCAGCTTCAGACAGGGGGCGGGTGAGCAGTACTTC. This codes for CASSFRQGAGEQYF. This chain uses TRBV5-8 with TRBJ2-7; 10 bases match TRBD1. The J segment lost 7 bases and the V segment lost 2 bases, leaving 6 bases of the junction unmatched. The CDR3 length is 14 residues. Germline assignment: CDR1 SGHTS and CDR2 YDEGEE.

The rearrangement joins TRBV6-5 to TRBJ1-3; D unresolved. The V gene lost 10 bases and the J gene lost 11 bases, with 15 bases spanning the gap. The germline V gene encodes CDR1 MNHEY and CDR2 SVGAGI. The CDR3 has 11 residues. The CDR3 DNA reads TGTGCCACCCTACGAGCTCTCGCCATATATTTT. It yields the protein CATLRALAIYF.

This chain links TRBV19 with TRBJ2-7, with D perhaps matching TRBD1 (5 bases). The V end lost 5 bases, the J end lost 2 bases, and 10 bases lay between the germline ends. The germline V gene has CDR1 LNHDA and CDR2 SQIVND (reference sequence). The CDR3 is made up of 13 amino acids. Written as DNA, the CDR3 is TGTGCCAGTAGTGTAGGACATCCCTACGAGCAGTACTTC. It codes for CASSVGHPYEQYF.

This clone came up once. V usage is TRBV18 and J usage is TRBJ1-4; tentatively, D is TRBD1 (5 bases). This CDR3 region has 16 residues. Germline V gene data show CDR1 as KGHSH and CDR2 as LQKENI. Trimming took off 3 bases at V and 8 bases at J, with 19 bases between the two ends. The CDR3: CASSPAATVQGEKLFF. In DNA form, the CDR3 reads TGTGCCAGCTCACCCGCGGCGACAGTCCAAGGGGAAAAACTGTTTTTT.

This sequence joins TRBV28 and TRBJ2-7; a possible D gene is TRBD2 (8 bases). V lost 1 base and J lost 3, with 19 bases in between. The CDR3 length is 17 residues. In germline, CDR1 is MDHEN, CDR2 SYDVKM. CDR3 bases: TGTGCCAGCAGTTTATCCTCGGGAGGGCAGGGGGGCTACGAGCAGTACTTC. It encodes CASSLSSGGQGGYEQYF.

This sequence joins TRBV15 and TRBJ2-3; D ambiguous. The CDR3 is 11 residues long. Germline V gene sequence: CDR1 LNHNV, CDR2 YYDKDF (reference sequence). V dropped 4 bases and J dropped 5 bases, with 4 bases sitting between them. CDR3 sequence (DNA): TGTGCCACCAGCACTAGAGATACGCAGTATTTT. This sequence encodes CATSTRDTQYF.

CDR3 DNA: TGTGCCAGCAGCTTAGGACCGGGGTCGGGTCAGCCCCAGCATTTT. This gives the protein CASSLGPGSGQPQHF. The chain uses TRBV11-2 and TRBJ1-5; D gene ambiguous. V lost 1 base and J 6 bases, leaving 13 bases between the germline ends. This CDR3 is built from 15 residues. Germline V gene sequence: CDR1 SGHAT, CDR2 FQNNGV.

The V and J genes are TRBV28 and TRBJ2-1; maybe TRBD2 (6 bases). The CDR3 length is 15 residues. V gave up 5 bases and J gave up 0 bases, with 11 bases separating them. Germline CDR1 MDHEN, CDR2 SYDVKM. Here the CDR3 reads CASSGAGSSYNEQFF. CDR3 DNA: TGTGCCAGCAGTGGGGCGGGGAGCTCCTACAATGAGCAGTTCTTC. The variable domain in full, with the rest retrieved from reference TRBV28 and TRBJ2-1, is DVKVTQSSRYLVKRTGEKVFLECVQDMDHENMFWYRQDPGLGLRLIYFSYDVKMKEKGDIPEGYSVSREKKERFSLILESASTNQTSMYLCASSGAGSSYNEQFFGPGTRLTVL.

DNA for the CDR3: TGTGCCAGCAGCTCACCCTGGGACAGTTCTAGCGAGCAGTACTTC. Protein: CASSSPWDSSSEQYF. The chain combines TRBV7-6 with TRBJ2-7; 7 bases match TRBD1. V lost 4 bases and J lost 6; bases outside the gene matches: 12. The CDR3 has 15 residues. Germline CDR1 SGHVS, CDR2 FNYEAQ.

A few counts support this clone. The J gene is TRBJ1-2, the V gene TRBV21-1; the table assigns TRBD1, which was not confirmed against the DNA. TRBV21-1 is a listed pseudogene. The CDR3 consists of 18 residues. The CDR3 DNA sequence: TGTGCCAGCAGCAAGGACAGGGGAAGAAAGAATGGGTTCTATGGCTACACCTTC. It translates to CASSKDRGRKNGFYGYTF.

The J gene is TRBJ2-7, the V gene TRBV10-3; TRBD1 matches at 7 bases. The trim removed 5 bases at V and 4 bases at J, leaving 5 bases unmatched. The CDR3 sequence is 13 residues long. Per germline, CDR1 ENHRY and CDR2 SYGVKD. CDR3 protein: CAISRQGNYEQYF. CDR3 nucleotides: TGTGCCATCAGTAGACAGGGAAATTACGAGCAGTACTTC.

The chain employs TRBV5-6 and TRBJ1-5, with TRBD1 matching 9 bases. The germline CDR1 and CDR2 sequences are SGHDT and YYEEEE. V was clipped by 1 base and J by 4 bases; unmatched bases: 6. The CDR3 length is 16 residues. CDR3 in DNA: TGTGCCAGCAGCTTGACCCCTGGACAGGGGAATCAGCCCCAGCATTTT. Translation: CASSLTPGQGNQPQHF.

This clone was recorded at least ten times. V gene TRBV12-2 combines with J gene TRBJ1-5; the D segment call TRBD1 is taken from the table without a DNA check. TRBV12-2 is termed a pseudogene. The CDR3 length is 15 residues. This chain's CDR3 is CASRLAAAGNQPQHF. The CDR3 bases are TGTGCAAGTCGCTTAGCGGCGGCAGGGAATCAGCCCCAGCATTTT.

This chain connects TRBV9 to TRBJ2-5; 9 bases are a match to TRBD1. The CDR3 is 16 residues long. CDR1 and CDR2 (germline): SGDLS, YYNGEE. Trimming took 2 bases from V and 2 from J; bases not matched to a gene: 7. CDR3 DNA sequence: TGTGCCAGCAGCGTTGGACAGGGGAGTAAGCAAGAGACCCAGTACTTC. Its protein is CASSVGQGSKQETQYF.

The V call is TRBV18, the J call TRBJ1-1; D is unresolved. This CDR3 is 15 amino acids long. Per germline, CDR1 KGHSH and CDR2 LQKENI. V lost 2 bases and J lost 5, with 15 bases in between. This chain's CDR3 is CASSPFARRPTEAFF. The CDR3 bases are TGTGCCAGCTCACCATTCGCCAGGCGCCCAACTGAAGCTTTCTTT.

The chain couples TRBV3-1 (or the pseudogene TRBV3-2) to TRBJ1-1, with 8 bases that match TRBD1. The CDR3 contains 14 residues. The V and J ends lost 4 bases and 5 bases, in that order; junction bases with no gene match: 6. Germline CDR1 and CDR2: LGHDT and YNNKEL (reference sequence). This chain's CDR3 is CASSLGQGVTEAFF. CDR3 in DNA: TGTGCCAGCAGCCTCGGACAGGGAGTTACTGAAGCTTTCTTT.

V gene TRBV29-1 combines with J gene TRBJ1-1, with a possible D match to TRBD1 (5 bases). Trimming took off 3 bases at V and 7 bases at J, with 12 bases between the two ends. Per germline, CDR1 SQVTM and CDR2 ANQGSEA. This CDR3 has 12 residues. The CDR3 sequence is CSVDRYGGEAFF. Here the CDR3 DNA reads TGCAGCGTTGACAGGTACGGGGGTGAAGCTTTCTTT.

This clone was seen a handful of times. The CDR3 DNA is TGTGCCAGCAGCTTGGATGGAGTGGGCGAGCAGTACTTC. Its protein product is CASSLDGVGEQYF. The chain carries TRBV5-4 and TRBJ2-7; D is uncertain. The CDR3 is made up of 13 amino acids. Trimming took off 0 bases at V and 6 bases at J, with 10 bases between the two ends. Per germline, CDR1 SGHNT and CDR2 YYREEE (reference sequence). Filled out from reference TRBV5-4 and TRBJ2-7, the complete variable domain reads ETGVTQSPTHLIKTRGQQVTLRCSSQSGHNTVSWYQQALGQGPQFIFQYYREEENGRGNFPPRFSGLQFPNYSSELNVNALELDDSALYLCASSLDGVGEQYFGPGTRLTVT.

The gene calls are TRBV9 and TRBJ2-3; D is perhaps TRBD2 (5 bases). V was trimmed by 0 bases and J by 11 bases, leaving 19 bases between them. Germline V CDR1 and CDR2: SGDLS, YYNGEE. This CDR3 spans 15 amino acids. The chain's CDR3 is CASSVGFAAGGRQYF. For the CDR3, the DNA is TGTGCCAGCAGCGTAGGATTTGCCGCGGGCGGTAGGCAGTATTTT.